These T cell receptor beta chains were read from a single sample in a study of a mutant IDH1 vaccine in newly diagnosed glioma. The method was immunoSEQ multiplex PCR; TCRdb's version includes in-frame clones alone and lacks a portion of them. The repertoire holds tens of thousands of clones, with around 80% as singletons. The source material was PBMCs, sampled from a glioma patient treated with radiotherapy, temozolomide or both. The receptors shown here come from a young man with glioma. The CDR3 runs from the conserved cysteine through the conserved F or W. A D gene is named only where the DNA matches it firmly.

V: TRBV19; J: TRBJ1-2; D: TRBD1; CDR3: CASSPDRDDYGYTF
V: TRBV4-3; J: TRBJ2-7; D: TRBD2; CDR3: CASSRTSGGLSSYEQYF
V: TRBV7-9; J: TRBJ2-5; D: .; CDR3: CASSLAGSVETQYF
V: TRBV6-1; J: TRBJ1-5; D: .; CDR3: CASSETGREPQHF
V: TRBV5-6; J: TRBJ1-4; D: .; CDR3: CASSQATNEKLFF
V: TRBV7-8; J: TRBJ2-7; D: TRBD1; CDR3: CASSHPGQGSYEQYF
V: TRBV15; J: TRBJ1-6; D: .; CDR3: CATSRGRVNSPLHF
V: TRBV30; J: TRBJ2-1; D: .; CDR3: CAWSGGARNEQFF
V: TRBV6-1; J: TRBJ2-7; D: .; CDR3: CASSERGEQYF
V: TRBV4-3; J: TRBJ1-1; D: .; CDR3: CASSQELGVLNTEAFF
V: TRBV27; J: TRBJ1-1; D: .; CDR3: CASQRGPMNTEAFF